There are a few counts of the clone carrying this TCR beta chain. This record comes from a study of shared clonotypes between healthy human individuals. TCRdb's table, derived via immunoSEQ multiplex PCR, lists solely in-frame clones and lacks some. Of about 670,000 clones in the sample, approximately 75% were seen once. Per germline, CDR1 SGHNT and CDR2 YYREEE (reference sequence). V was shortened by 1 base and J by 2 bases, with 0 bases between the two germline ends. CDR3 size: 11 residues. V and J are TRBV5-4 and TRBJ1-2; D remains unclear. The sequence was collected from a woman in her 30s in good health. Sequenced material: memory CD4+ T cells sorted from blood. Subset given: CD45RA-negative fraction. CDR3 in amino acids: CASSLNYGYTF. The CDR3 nucleotides are TGTGCCAGCAGCTTGAACTATGGCTACACCTTC.